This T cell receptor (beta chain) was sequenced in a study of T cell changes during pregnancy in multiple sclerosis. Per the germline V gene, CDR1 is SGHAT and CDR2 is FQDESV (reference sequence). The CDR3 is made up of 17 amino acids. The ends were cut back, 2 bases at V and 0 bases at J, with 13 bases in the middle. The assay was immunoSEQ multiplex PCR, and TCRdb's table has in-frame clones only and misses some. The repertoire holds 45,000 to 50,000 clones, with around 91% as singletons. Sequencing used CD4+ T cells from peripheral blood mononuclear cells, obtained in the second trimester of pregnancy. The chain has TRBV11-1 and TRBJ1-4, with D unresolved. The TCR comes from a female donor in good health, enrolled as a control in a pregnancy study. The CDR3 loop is CASSLSGYAATNEKLFF. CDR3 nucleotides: TGTGCCAGCAGCTTATCGGGGTACGCCGCAACTAATGAAAAACTGTTTTTT.